The sequence of this T cell receptor (beta chain) was determined in a study of T cells after posttransplantation cyclophosphamide. Overall study findings and caveats: Later blood repertoires were often dominated by clones from the donor CD8+ memory compartment. Recipient CMV seropositivity and CMV reactivation strongly tracked TRB clonality. Tissue-infiltrating T cells from skin or gut overlapped little with blood T cells.

Germline trimming cut 4 bases from V and 6 bases from J; bases unmatched to any gene: 12. The CDR3 runs 15 residues. CDR1 and CDR2 from the germline V gene are MGHRA and YSYEKL. Cells defined as naive were viable CD3+CD4+ or CD3+CD8+ and CCR7+CD45RA+CD45RO-CD95-CD27+CD28+. The data were produced by immunoSEQ multiplex PCR, yet TCRdb's version contains in-frame clones alone and is incomplete. The sample includes tens of thousands of clones, 75% to 95% of them seen just once. For this clone: The antigen remains undetermined.

This clonotype was sampled from a man aged 30 to 45 in good health and a related stem cell transplant donor. The specimen sequenced was naive CD4+ T cells sorted from blood. The chain employs TRBV4-1 and TRBJ2-7, with 7 positions matching TRBD2. In nucleotides, the CDR3 is TGCGCCAGCAGCCTCCGACCAGCGGGGAATGGCGAGCAGTACTTC. Amino acids: CASSLRPAGNGEQYF.